This T cell receptor beta chain was identified in a study of shared clonotypes between healthy human individuals. Overall study results and limits: Despite large depth, sorted-subset datasets appeared incompletely sequenced.

The table came from immunoSEQ multiplex PCR; TCRdb's copy has only in-frame clones and leaves some out. The sample consists of 1.5 million to 2.5 million clones, approximately 95% of them appearing once. The naive CD8 population came from CD45RO-negative cells selected for CCR7, without terminally differentiated effector memory CD45RA+ cells. This CDR3 spans 14 amino acids. Germline assignment: CDR1 MNHNS and CDR2 SASEGT. The J segment lost 4 bases and the V segment lost 5 bases, leaving 8 bases of the junction unmatched. Regarding this clone: The target antigen is unknown. Other DNA sequences of this sample code for an identical CDR3.

The V and J genes are TRBV6-1 and TRBJ2-7; TRBD2 aligns across 7 bases. The sample comprised naive CD8+ T cells sorted from blood. The clonotype was recovered from a man younger than 35 in good health. CDR3 sequence reads: CASSPTGGAYEQYF. CDR3 DNA: TGTGCCAGCAGTCCTACGGGAGGCGCTTACGAGCAGTACTTC.